Below are 10 T cell receptor beta chains sequenced from a single sample in a study of CD8+ T cells in alopecia areata. Extracted RNA was reverse transcribed into cDNA, the sequencing template. Sequencing used immunoSEQ multiplex PCR; TCRdb keeps in-frame clones, though not all of them. The sample consists of roughly 200,000 clones, around 63% of them appearing once. This material consisted of CD4+ T cells sorted from blood, taken at week 0. These receptors all come from a human donor with alopecia areata.

V and J are TRBV29-1 and TRBJ1-1, with a possible D match to TRBD1 (5 bases). The germline V gene encodes CDR1 SQVTM and CDR2 ANQGSEA. V lost 6 bases and J 1 base, leaving 15 bases between the germline ends. This CDR3 spans 14 amino acids. CDR3 region: CSVTPGRWNTEAFF. CDR3 in DNA: TGCAGCGTGACCCCGGGACGGTGGAACACTGAAGCTTTCTTT.

V and J are TRBV5-6 and TRBJ2-3, with no clear D. V lost 0 bases and J lost 2, with 4 bases in between. The CDR3 covers 13 residues. The germline CDR1 and CDR2 sequences are SGHDT and YYEEEE. CDR3 loop: CASSLEPTDTQYF. The DNA for the CDR3 is TGTGCCAGCAGCTTGGAACCCACAGATACGCAGTATTTT.

CDR3 bases: TGTGCCAGCACAAGACAGGCCTTGGGCTATGGCTACACCTTC. Translating it yields CASTRQALGYGYTF. The chain carries TRBV6-1 and TRBJ1-2; tentatively, D is TRBD1 (6 bases). CDR3 size: 14 residues. Germline values: CDR1 MNHNS, CDR2 SASEGT. The V and J ends lost 7 bases and 4 bases respectively, with 16 bases between them.

This clone has only a few counts. This rearrangement joins TRBV6-5 to TRBJ1-6, with 10 positions matching TRBD1. The ends lost 5 bases at V and 9 bases at J; junction bases unmatched: 7. Germline-derived CDR1 and CDR2 are MNHEY and SVGAGI. The length of the CDR3 is 15 residues. The chain's CDR3 is CASSRTGTGVSPLHF. CDR3 sequence (DNA): TGTGCCAGCAGTCGCACCGGGACAGGGGTTTCACCCCTCCACTTT.

V and J are TRBV27 and TRBJ2-1; weak D call: TRBD2 (5 bases). Germline CDR1 MNHEY, CDR2 SMNVEV (reference sequence). The V end lost 8 bases, the J end lost 8 bases, and 10 bases lay between the germline ends. CDR3 length: 11 amino acids. The CDR3 bases are TGTGCCAGCCACCGAGGGCATGAGCAGTTCTTC. It is translated as CASHRGHEQFF.

The chain carries TRBV15 and TRBJ2-7; weak D call: TRBD2 (6 bases). This CDR3 is 15 amino acids long. With 5 bases removed from V and 9 bases from J, the gap between germline ends came to 23 bases. Germline V gene lookup returns CDR1 LNHNV and CDR2 YYDKDF (reference sequence). The CDR3 is CATSGPRDFGVRQYF. CDR3 sequence (DNA): TGTGCCACCAGCGGCCCACGGGACTTCGGGGTGAGGCAGTACTTC.

The V gene is TRBV5-1, the J gene TRBJ2-7; no clear D gene. The ends were cut back, 0 bases at V and 0 bases at J, with 10 bases in the middle. The CDR3 consists of 15 residues. Germline V gives CDR1 SGHRS, CDR2 YFSETQ. The CDR3 is CASSLDPTISYEQYF. CDR3 coding DNA: TGCGCCAGCAGCTTGGACCCGACAATCTCCTACGAGCAGTACTTC. Looking up the rest from reference TRBV5-1 and TRBJ2-7 gives the full variable domain: KAGVTQTPRYLIKTRGQQVTLSCSPISGHRSVSWYQQTPGQGLQFLFEYFSETQRNKGNFPGRFSGRQFSNSRSEMNVSTLELGDSALYLCASSLDPTISYEQYFGPGTRLTVT.

The J gene is TRBJ2-5, the V gene TRBV14; D remains unclear. V was pared by 2 bases and J by 2 bases, with 6 bases between. There are 13 residues in the CDR3. CDR1 and CDR2 (germline): SGHDN, FVKESK. CDR3 sequence: CASSQLRQETQYF. As DNA, the CDR3 is TGTGCCAGCAGCCAACTCAGGCAAGAGACCCAGTACTTC.

This chain connects TRBV30 to TRBJ2-1; 9 nucleotides match TRBD2. V was clipped by 2 bases and J by 3 bases; unmatched bases: 5. Germline values: CDR1 GTSNPN, CDR2 SVGIG (reference sequence). The CDR3 covers 15 residues. The CDR3 nucleotides read TGTGCCTGGAGTTTAGCGGGGGAGAACTACAATGAGCAGTTCTTC. Encoded protein: CAWSLAGENYNEQFF. Filled out from reference TRBV30 and TRBJ2-1, the complete variable domain reads SQTIHQWPATLVQPVGSPLSLECTVEGTSNPNLYWYRQAAGRGLQLLFYSVGIGQISSEVPQNLSASRPQDRQFILSSKKLLLSDSGFYLCAWSLAGENYNEQFFGPGTRLTVL.

The chain combines TRBV27 with TRBJ1-6, with no clear D. Germline loops: CDR1 MNHEY, CDR2 SMNVEV (reference sequence). Trimming pared 6 bases from V and 10 bases from J, leaving 13 bases between. The CDR3 consists of 13 residues. This CDR3 is CASSLISGSPLHF. CDR3 bases: TGTGCCAGCAGCCTGATTTCGGGATCACCCCTCCACTTT.